Included here is one T cell receptor (beta chain) sequence, with context. Its antigen is undetermined. The data were taken from a study of cytomegalovirus exposure and HLA in healthy donors. The PCR had 60 Vbeta and 13 Jbeta primers. TCRdb keeps only in-frame clones here, not all; method: immunoSEQ multiplex PCR. The data contain 150,000 to 250,000 clones, 82% of them singletons. Study findings and constraints: A missense DCLRE1C variant was associated with V- and J-gene trimming of TCR beta chains in a later analysis, and an independent cohort replicated the association. An analysis that came later showed most CMV-associated TCR beta chains appearing HLA-restricted. Sequencing likely caused a cluster of highly shared sequence variants.

V lost 2 bases to trimming and J lost 6 bases, with 7 bases between them. The CDR3 consists of 13 residues. The germline V gene encodes CDR1 ENHRY and CDR2 SYGVKD. The J gene is TRBJ2-2, the V gene TRBV10-3; D is ambiguous. The TCR originated in a woman aged 50 to 60 in good health and CMV-seropositive. Sequencing was done on a sample of PBMCs. The CDR3 DNA reads as TGTGCCATCAGTGAGCCCTCCCCCGGGGAGCTGTTTTTT. It encodes CAISEPSPGELFF.